This TCR beta chain originates from a study of identical twins' blood T cells. In the case of this clonotype: Its antigen is not identified.

The CDR3 covers 14 residues. Trimming cost V 5 bases and J 2 bases, with 12 bases left between them. Germline V gene lookup returns CDR1 MNHEY and CDR2 SVGEGT. TCRdb passed the 5' RACE reads through MiXCR, listing each CDR3 protein once. The sample has 300,000 to 400,000 distinct CDR3 sequences; around 30% are singletons. Study-wide findings and caveats: Twin similarity might stem from environmental factors, not only genetics.

The sample consisted of PBMCs. This chain links TRBV6-2 or TRBV6-3 with TRBJ1-2; D remains ambiguous. This receptor was taken from a woman between 18 and 55 years old in good health. The CDR3 is CASSDWSRNYGYTF. The CDR3 DNA reads TGTGCCAGCAGTGACTGGAGTCGAAACTATGGCTACACCTTC.